Shown below are 28 T cell receptor beta chains from a single sample sequenced in a study of T cells in Graves' hyperthyroidism and ophthalmopathy. Amplification of TCR beta CDR3 regions was performed using RNA transcripts as template. Primed by the HTBI set, a first-round RT-PCR was run on the TCR CDR3. TCRdb reprocessed the multiplex PCR reads via MiXCR and lists one record per CDR3 protein. The repertoire has roughly 740,000 distinct CDR3 sequences, around 15% of them found once; the top ten carry under 10%. Material: blood. Source of these receptors: a man younger than 30 with Graves' hyperthyroidism.

This clonotype was recorded many times. The rearrangement uses TRBV10-3 and TRBJ1-5; D remains ambiguous. Trimming took 2 bases from V and 3 from J, leaving 8 bases between them. The CDR3 sequence is 14 residues long. Germline CDR1 ENHRY, CDR2 SYGVKD. The CDR3 reads CAISEGRHNQPQHF. The CDR3 bases are TGTGCCATCAGTGAGGGGAGGCACAATCAGCCCCAGCATTTT.

As concerns this clonotype: Compared with germline, one end of the junction differs, possibly owing to a read error. The V gene is TRBV3-1, the J gene TRBJ1-2; no clear D. Germline V gene sequence: CDR1 LGHDT, CDR2 YNNKEL (reference sequence). The CDR3 is made up of 16 amino acids. The CDR3 DNA follows: TGTGCCAGCAGTCAAGCCGGGCCTGGACCGTACTATGGCTACACCTTC. Amino acid sequence: CASSQAGPGPYYGYTF.

The chain recombines TRBV19 with TRBJ2-6; no definite D call. This CDR3 is 13 amino acids long. Germline lookup yields CDR1 LNHDA and CDR2 SQIVND (reference sequence). V gave up 7 bases and J gave up 4 bases, with 8 bases separating them. The CDR3 nucleotides read TGTGCCAGTAAGGTTTCAGGGGCCAACGTCCTGACTTTC. Encoded protein: CASKVSGANVLTF.

The gene calls are TRBV5-4 and TRBJ2-5; TRBD1 is a possible D gene (6 bases). V lost 6 bases and J lost 3, with 18 bases in between. The CDR3 length is 15 residues. Germline V gives CDR1 SGHNT, CDR2 YYREEE (reference sequence). This CDR3 reads CASTPSGQRKETQYF. As DNA, the CDR3 is TGTGCCAGCACCCCCTCAGGACAGAGGAAAGAGACCCAGTACTTC.

This clonotype appeared a few times. The chain links TRBV6-1 to TRBJ2-2; 14 bases are shared with TRBD2. CDR1 is MNHNS and CDR2 is SASEGT in the germline V gene. Trimming took 3 bases from V and 3 from J; bases not matched to a gene: 6. The CDR3 has 18 residues. The CDR3 DNA follows: TGTGCCAGCAGTGATGGGACTAGCGGGAGCGTTCACACCGGGGAGCTGTTTTTT. Residues: CASSDGTSGSVHTGELFF.

This clonotype was counted a few times. The V and J genes are TRBV20-1 and TRBJ1-2; possibly TRBD1 for D (5 bases). The CDR3 runs to 11 residues. CDR1 is DFQATT, CDR2 SNEGSKA, per germline (reference sequence). V gave up 4 bases and J gave up 4 bases, with 7 bases separating them. CDR3 protein: CSATGGYGYTF. CDR3 bases: TGCAGTGCTACCGGGGGCTATGGCTACACCTTC.

The table lists this clonotype with many counts. The rearrangement uses TRBV28 and TRBJ2-7, with 9 positions matching TRBD2. This CDR3 has 13 residues. Germline assignment: CDR1 MDHEN and CDR2 SYDVKM. V lost 6 bases and J lost 3; bases outside the gene matches: 3. The CDR3 DNA sequence: TGTGCCAGCAGGCGAGCGGGAGGCTACGAGCAGTACTTC. Translated, it gives CASRRAGGYEQYF.

This clonotype was counted many times. V usage is TRBV11-2 and J usage is TRBJ1-1, with D perhaps matching TRBD1 (6 bases). Germline assignment: CDR1 SGHAT and CDR2 FQNNGV. The V gene lost 0 bases and the J gene lost 1 base, with 9 bases spanning the gap. CDR3 length equals 15 residues. This CDR3 is CASSLDTRGNTEAFF. In nucleotides, the CDR3 is TGTGCCAGCAGCTTAGATACCAGGGGGAACACTGAAGCTTTCTTT.

This clonotype has just a few counts. This could be a read error, since a much larger clone is one nucleotide away. The chain couples TRBV12-3 or TRBV12-4 to TRBJ1-5; D call uncertain. This CDR3 region has 14 residues. DNA of the CDR3: TGTGCCAGCAGTTTCGATGGGAGCAGTCAGCCCCAGCATTTT. It yields the protein CASSFDGSSQPQHF.

This clonotype was seen ten or more times. The rearrangement uses TRBV6-1 and TRBJ2-2; D not certain. The CDR3 has 17 amino acids. Germline assignment: CDR1 MNHNS and CDR2 SASEGT. Trimming took off 9 bases at V and 0 bases at J, with 20 bases between the two ends. CDR3 in DNA: TGTGCCAGTCCGAACGACCCCTCCGGCGCGAACACCGGGGAGCTGTTTTTT. Translated, it gives CASPNDPSGANTGELFF.

On this clonotype itself: The junction departs from the called germline gene at one end, perhaps through a read error. The chain employs TRBV28 and TRBJ1-5, with D unresolved. In germline, CDR1 is MDHEN, CDR2 SYDVKM. The CDR3 runs 13 residues. CDR3 sequence reads: CPPDDYSNRPQHF. The CDR3 nucleotides read TGTCCTCCCGATGACTATAGCAATCGGCCCCAGCATTTT.

For this clonotype: A much larger clone differs by one base, so this may be a read error. This chain links TRBV20-1 with TRBJ2-2; 9 nucleotides match TRBD2. CDR3 length equals 14 residues. Germline CDR1 and CDR2: DFQATT and SNEGSKA (reference sequence). The CDR3 loop is CSASGLANTGEPFF. The DNA of the CDR3 is TGCAGTGCTAGTGGACTAGCGAACACCGGGGAGCCGTTTTTT.

CDR3 in DNA: TGTGCCAGTAGTATAGCCGGGACGAGAAACACTGAAGCTTTCTTT. Its translation is CASSIAGTRNTEAFF. The chain uses TRBV19 and TRBJ1-1; tentatively, D is TRBD1 (5 bases). There are 15 residues in the CDR3. Trimming stripped 1 base from V and 2 bases from J, with 11 bases between. CDR1 is LNHDA and CDR2 is SQIVND in the germline V gene (reference sequence).

In this sample, this clonotype turned up a few times. The V and J genes are TRBV6-1 and TRBJ2-7; 8 bases match TRBD2. The germline V gene encodes CDR1 MNHNS and CDR2 SASEGT. This CDR3 comprises 13 residues. V gave up 6 bases and J gave up 4 bases; unmatched junction bases: 5. CDR3: CASRRLATYEQYF. The CDR3 DNA sequence: TGTGCCAGCAGGAGACTAGCGACTTACGAGCAGTACTTC.

This clonotype was recorded a few times. The chain combines TRBV4-1 with TRBJ1-5; D not resolved. Per germline, CDR1 MGHRA and CDR2 YSYEKL. The CDR3 runs 15 residues. V was shortened by 1 base and J by 0 bases, with 7 bases between the two germline ends. This CDR3 is CASSQVFDSNQPQHF. CDR3 bases: TGCGCCAGCAGCCAAGTTTTCGATAGCAATCAGCCCCAGCATTTT.

This clonotype was counted at least ten times. CDR3 in DNA: TGTGCCAGCAGCCCGGGACAACCCTACAATGAGCAGTTCTTC. It encodes CASSPGQPYNEQFF. The rearrangement joins TRBV28 to TRBJ2-1; D is possibly TRBD1 (6 bases). This CDR3 is 14 amino acids long. Germline CDR1 is MDHEN and CDR2 is SYDVKM. V shed 6 bases and J shed 2 bases, with 11 bases lying between them.

The chain uses TRBV7-6 and TRBJ1-1; no reliable D call. CDR1 is SGHVS, CDR2 FNYEAQ, per germline. V lost 2 bases and J lost 4, with 11 bases in between. The CDR3 covers 14 residues. In DNA, the CDR3 is TGTGCCAGCAGCTTAAATCGTCGGATCACTGAAGCTTTCTTT. Amino acid sequence: CASSLNRRITEAFF.

The V call is TRBV11-1, the J call TRBJ1-6; 7 positions agree with TRBD1. J was trimmed by 10 bases and V by 5 bases; bases with no gene match: 5. Germline CDR1 is SGHAT and CDR2 is FQDESV (reference sequence). CDR3 length: 13 residues. CDR3 protein: CASSRDRRSPLHF. As DNA, the CDR3 is TGTGCCAGCAGCCGGGACAGAAGGTCACCCCTCCACTTT.

The gene calls are TRBV7-9 and TRBJ2-1; D is uncertain. Germline V gene lookup returns CDR1 SEHNR and CDR2 FQNEAQ (reference sequence). The CDR3 spans 13 residues. The germline V and J ends were trimmed by 6 bases and 8 bases, with 14 bases remaining between them. Here the CDR3 DNA reads TGTGCCAGCAGTCCAGGACCAGTGGATGAGCAGTTCTTC. It codes for CASSPGPVDEQFF.

This clonotype was seen a few times. This rearrangement joins TRBV7-2 to TRBJ1-2; 9 bases map to TRBD1. The CDR3 is 15 residues long. The trim removed 7 bases at V and 8 bases at J, leaving 14 bases unmatched. Per the germline V gene, CDR1 is SGHTA and CDR2 is FQGNSA. The DNA for the CDR3 is TGTGCCAGCACCCCGGGGGACAGGGACCTCTTAGGCTACACCTTC. This encodes CASTPGDRDLLGYTF.

The chain uses TRBV28 and TRBJ2-2; D not resolved. CDR1 MDHEN and CDR2 SYDVKM come from the germline V gene. Trimming stripped 10 bases from V and 3 bases from J, with 9 bases between. This CDR3 contains 12 residues. The CDR3 DNA is TGTGCCACCCAAGTGGACACCGGGGAGCTGTTTTTT. The encoded protein is CATQVDTGELFF.

This clonotype has just a few counts. This sequence joins TRBV4-3 and TRBJ1-2, with D possibly TRBD1 on 6 matching bases. The CDR3 runs 14 residues. V dropped 1 base and J dropped 8 bases, with 14 bases sitting between them. Germline CDR1 is LGHNA and CDR2 is YSLEER. The DNA of the CDR3 is TGCGCCAGCAGCCAAGCCAGGGACATTGACGGCTACACCTTC. Encoded protein: CASSQARDIDGYTF.

The chain recombines TRBV7-8 with TRBJ2-1; 9 positions agree with TRBD2. J lost 9 bases, V lost 5 bases, and 11 bases had no gene match. CDR1 SGHVS and CDR2 FQNEAQ come from the germline V gene. This CDR3 has 15 amino acids. CDR3 DNA: TGTGCCAGCAGCCCCGACGGCGGGAGGGCTGTTGAGCAGTTCTTC. This gives the protein CASSPDGGRAVEQFF.

In its sample, this clonotype was seen a few times. The chain is built from TRBV9 and TRBJ2-1; D possibly matches TRBD1 or TRBD2 (5 bases each). CDR1 and CDR2 from the germline V gene are SGDLS and YYNGEE. CDR3 size: 15 residues. Trimming left V 4 bases short and J 7 bases short, with 18 bases between. The CDR3 region has the DNA TGTGCCAGCAGCCAGGCCCTGGTTGAGGGGAATGAGCAGTTCTTC. Its translation is CASSQALVEGNEQFF. Full variable domain (outside the CDR3, taken from reference TRBV9 and TRBJ2-1): DSGVTQTPKHLITATGQRVTLRCSPRSGDLSVYWYQQSLDQGLQFLIQYYNGEERAKGNILERFSAQQFPDLHSELNLSSLELGDSALYFCASSQALVEGNEQFFGPGTRLTVL.

This clonotype appeared many times. The V call is TRBV30, the J call TRBJ2-7; D assignment may be TRBD1 or TRBD2 (6 bases each). This CDR3 contains 12 residues. V lost 2 bases and J lost 4, with 9 bases in between. Germline-derived CDR1 and CDR2 are GTSNPN and SVGIG (reference sequence). The CDR3 reads CAWSTGAYEQYF. CDR3 DNA: TGTGCCTGGAGTACGGGGGCATACGAGCAGTACTTC.

This sequence joins TRBV19 and TRBJ2-7; possibly TRBD1 for D (5 bases). The CDR3 length is 14 residues. The germline V gene encodes CDR1 LNHDA and CDR2 SQIVND (reference sequence). The V end lost 7 bases, the J end lost 3 bases, and 16 bases lay between the germline ends. The CDR3 coding sequence is TGTGCCAGTAAGGCCCCCGGAAGGGGCTACGAGCAGTACTTC. This encodes CASKAPGRGYEQYF.

This clonotype was seen ten or more times. This rearrangement joins TRBV20-1 to TRBJ1-1; 7 positions agree with TRBD1. The CDR3 totals 13 residues. V lost 6 bases to trimming and J lost 0 bases; unmatched junction nucleotides: 4. CDR1 is DFQATT, CDR2 SNEGSKA, per germline (reference sequence). The CDR3 bases are TGCAGTGCACCGGACAGGTTGAACACTGAAGCTTTCTTT. This codes for CSAPDRLNTEAFF.

As to this clonotype: This may be a read error, as it is one base from a much larger clone. The V call is TRBV28, the J call TRBJ1-1, with TRBD1 matching over 10 bases. V lost 6 bases to trimming and J lost 3 bases; unmatched junction nucleotides: 4. CDR3 length: 14 amino acids. Germline CDR1 reads MDHEN; CDR2 reads SYDVKM. CDR3: CASRAGTGDTEAFF. In DNA form, the CDR3 reads TGTGCCAGCAGGGCCGGGACAGGGGACACTGAAGCTTTCTTT.